The clone carrying this TCR beta chain was counted only a few times. The target antigen is unknown. The record originates from a study of identical twins. Study conclusions and caveats: These conclusions were based on statistical analysis (cross-sectional, not following the same donors). Models came in too low on out-of-frame TCR alpha sharing in monozygotic twins. Reduced insertions were recorded for abundant cord blood beta clonotypes, with no such pattern in memory repertoires.

V dropped 1 base and J dropped 4; count of bases not matched to a gene: 14. This CDR3 comprises 18 residues. CDR1 is LGHDT, CDR2 YNNKEL, per germline (reference sequence). TCRdb re-called the 5' RACE reads with MiXCR, one entry per CDR3 protein. The data contain some 300,000 distinct CDR3 sequences, about 12% of them singletons. These sequences were also reported in another study, on yellow fever vaccine responses in identical twins. From that second work: In identical twins, vaccine T cell responses appeared partly shared and partly individual.

The TCR comes from a woman aged 18 to 35 in good health. The chain is built from TRBV3-1 and TRBJ1-1; TRBD1 matches at 8 bases. The sequenced sample was CD8+ T cells sorted from blood. The CDR3 reads CASSQGRRQGSPGTEAFF. Here the CDR3 DNA reads TGTGCCAGCAGCCAAGGAAGGAGACAGGGGTCGCCGGGCACTGAAGCTTTCTTT.